This T cell receptor beta chain comes out of a study of blood T cells in healthy people across ages. Study observations and caveats: Since the PBMCs were unsorted, naive and antigen-experienced cells could not be conclusively compared. Estimates drawn from one million T cells were deemed to understate diversity.

A second 7 to 11 cycle PCR used barcoded and J-beta primers. One entry per CDR3 protein, called by TCRdb with MiXCR from the 5' RACE reads. The sample lists some 760,000 distinct CDR3 sequences; around 25% were seen once. Note on this clonotype: The antigen remains undetermined.

CDR1 is LGHDT, CDR2 YNNKEL, per germline (reference sequence). The CDR3 has 14 amino acids. V lost 4 bases to trimming and J lost 4 bases, with 10 bases between them. The authors extracted at least 6 micrograms of total RNA per sample. These data were also reused for a study on T cells of mothers and their children.

This clonotype was obtained from a boy between 5 and 17 years old in good health. The chain is built from TRBV3-1 and TRBJ1-4, with D hard to call. Sequencing was done on a sample of blood. CDR3: CASSRAGLNEKLFF. The CDR3, as DNA: TGTGCCAGCAGCCGAGCCGGGCTTAATGAAAAACTGTTTTTT. The variable domain in full, completed from reference TRBV3-1 and TRBJ1-4, reads DTAVSQTPKYLVTQMGNDKSIKCEQNLGHDTMYWYKQDSKKFLKIMFSYNNKELIINETVPNRFSPKSPDKAHLNLHINSLELGDSAVYFCASSRAGLNEKLFFGSGTQLSVL.